The 21 T cell receptor beta chains reported below all come from one sample, sequenced in a study of blood T cell repertoires in COVID-19. Generated by immunoSEQ multiplex PCR, the TCRdb table keeps only in-frame clones and is missing some. Of about 130,000 clones listed, approximately 80% were seen once; the top ten hold 37%. Specimen: peripheral blood. The receptors were sampled from a middle-aged man with active or convalescent COVID-19.

This chain links TRBV6-5 with TRBJ2-2, with 8 bases that match TRBD1. CDR1 is MNHEY, CDR2 SVGAGI, per germline. This CDR3 has 13 residues. V dropped 4 bases and J dropped 14; count of bases not matched to a gene: 9. The CDR3 nucleotides are TGTGCCAGCAGTTCTACTAGGGGACAGGCTCTGTTTTTT. Translation: CASSSTRGQALFF.

The CDR3 spells CASSPRPQGTYNSPLHF. The CDR3 DNA reads TGTGCCAGCAGCCCGAGACCTCAGGGGACCTATAATTCACCCCTCCACTTT. V is TRBV14 and J is TRBJ1-6; TRBD1 is a possible D gene (6 bases). Trimming took off 4 bases at V and 2 bases at J, with 15 bases between the two ends. The CDR3 contains 17 residues. Germline assignment: CDR1 SGHDN and CDR2 FVKESK.

The chain joins TRBV11-2 to TRBJ1-2; D unresolved. Germline values: CDR1 SGHAT, CDR2 FQNNGV. Trimming pared 3 bases from V and 3 bases from J, leaving 8 bases between. The CDR3 length is 13 residues. The CDR3: CASSFRLYYGYTF. The DNA for the CDR3 is TGTGCCAGCAGCTTTAGACTGTACTATGGCTACACCTTC.

The V call is TRBV3-1 (or the pseudogene TRBV3-2), the J call TRBJ1-4, with 10 bases matching TRBD1. With 2 bases clipped from V and 8 bases from J, the junction kept 5 bases outside the gene matches. Germline V gene lookup returns CDR1 LGHDT and CDR2 YNNKEL (reference sequence). This CDR3 has 15 amino acids. The CDR3 DNA follows: TGTGCCAGCAGCCAAAGGGGGACAGGGGAGGAAAAACTGTTTTTT. Translating gives CASSQRGTGEEKLFF.

The CDR3 loop is CASSSGTGGAQVEKLFF. In DNA, the CDR3 is TGCGCCAGCAGCTCCGGGACAGGGGGCGCCCAGGTTGAAAAACTGTTTTTT. The V call is TRBV5-1, the J call TRBJ1-4; 12 positions agree with TRBD1. This CDR3 has 17 amino acids. Germline CDR1 SGHRS, CDR2 YFSETQ. V lost 3 bases to trimming and J lost 7 bases; unmatched junction nucleotides: 10.

The CDR3 DNA reads TGTGCCAGCAGCTCCGGACAGGGAGCGTTTGACATTCAGTACTTC. Translation: CASSSGQGAFDIQYF. V and J are TRBV5-4 and TRBJ2-4; 8 bases line up with TRBD1. Trimming at V came to 3 bases and at J to 8 bases, leaving 10 bases not matched to a gene. Germline V gene sequence: CDR1 SGHNT, CDR2 YYREEE (reference sequence). The CDR3 covers 15 residues.

DNA of the CDR3: TGTGCCAGCAGTGTGGACAGGGGCAACGAGCAGTACTTC. This gives the protein CASSVDRGNEQYF. This chain uses TRBV12-3 or TRBV12-4 with TRBJ2-7; 9 positions match TRBD1. V was clipped by 5 bases and J by 5 bases; unmatched bases: 4. The CDR3 loop spans 13 amino acids.

This chain joins TRBV11-1 and TRBJ2-1; possibly TRBD1 for D (6 bases). CDR3 length equals 14 residues. V gave up 0 bases and J gave up 6 bases, with 9 bases separating them. Per the germline V gene, CDR1 is SGHAT and CDR2 is FQDESV (reference sequence). The CDR3 here is CASSLARQANEQFF. CDR3 nucleotide sequence: TGTGCCAGCAGCTTAGCGCGACAGGCCAATGAGCAGTTCTTC.

In this sample, this clone turned up a few times. The chain has TRBV2 and TRBJ1-2, with D perhaps TRBD1 (5 bases). Germline-derived CDR1 and CDR2 are SNHLY and FYNNEI. The CDR3 has 12 amino acids. CDR3 nucleotide sequence: TGTGCTAACGGACAAAGTCGATATGGCTACACCTTC. Translation: CANGQSRYGYTF.

The rearrangement links TRBV7-9 to TRBJ2-7; TRBD1 might be the D (6 bases). Per the germline V gene, CDR1 is SEHNR and CDR2 is FQNEAQ (reference sequence). This CDR3 comprises 12 residues. The ends were cut back, 1 base at V and 12 bases at J, with 13 bases in the middle. In DNA form, the CDR3 reads TGTGCCAGCAGCTTAGGTTCGGAGACAGGGTACTTC. Encoded protein: CASSLGSETGYF.

There are many counts of this clone. The chain has TRBV5-4 and TRBJ2-2; a weak D match, TRBD1 (6 bases). CDR3 length: 14 amino acids. Germline values: CDR1 SGHNT, CDR2 YYREEE (reference sequence). Deletions cut 10 bases from V and 4 bases from J, with 17 bases between. The CDR3 region has the DNA TGTGCCTACGTTCAGGGGCATGGCACCGGGGAGCTGTTTTTT. Translating it yields CAYVQGHGTGELFF.

The chain employs TRBV7-2 and TRBJ1-4; 9 nucleotides agree with TRBD1. The germline gives CDR1 SGHTA, CDR2 FQGNSA. The CDR3 extends over 16 amino acids. V dropped 5 bases and J dropped 7; count of bases not matched to a gene: 11. The CDR3 here is CASSQGSRTGVEKLFF. CDR3 DNA sequence: TGTGCCAGCAGCCAGGGGTCCCGGACAGGGGTTGAAAAACTGTTTTTT.

This sequence joins TRBV11-2 and TRBJ1-1; D is unclear. Germline V lookup: CDR1 SGHAT, CDR2 FQNNGV. Trimming cost V 5 bases and J 0 bases, with 7 bases left between them. CDR3 length equals 13 residues. CDR3 in DNA: TGTGCCAGCAGCACACAGTTGAACACTGAAGCTTTCTTT. Residues: CASSTQLNTEAFF.

J is TRBJ1-1 and V is TRBV4-2; no definite D call. The CDR3 is 13 residues long. From germline, CDR1 is LGHNA and CDR2 YNFKEQ. The ends were cut back, 0 bases at V and 6 bases at J, with 8 bases in the middle. The CDR3 DNA reads as TGTGCCAGCAGCCAAGATCGAGGGTCTGAAGCTTTCTTT. Translated: CASSQDRGSEAFF.

The chain combines TRBV7-9 with TRBJ2-2; D unresolved. CDR1 SEHNR and CDR2 FQNEAQ come from the germline V gene (reference sequence). Trimming removed 4 bases at V and 2 bases at J, with 2 bases between. The CDR3 totals 12 residues. The CDR3 is CASSSNTGELFF. CDR3 DNA: TGTGCCAGCAGCTCTAACACCGGGGAGCTGTTTTTT.

This CDR3 reads CASSLLSGVAKNIQYF. The CDR3 bases are TGTGCCAGCAGCCTGCTAAGCGGGGTTGCCAAAAACATTCAGTACTTC. The genes are TRBV3-1 (or the pseudogene TRBV3-2) and TRBJ2-4; TRBD2 matches at 7 bases. Trimming cost V 4 bases and J 1 base; bases outside gene matches: 7. This CDR3 spans 16 amino acids. CDR1 LGHDT and CDR2 YNNKEL come from the germline V gene (reference sequence).

Only one count was recorded for this clone. The V and J genes are TRBV3-1 (or the pseudogene TRBV3-2) and TRBJ1-1, with 7 bases identical to TRBD1. The germline CDR1 and CDR2 sequences are LGHDT and YNNKEL (reference sequence). The V and J ends lost 1 base and 1 base, in that order; junction bases with no gene match: 9. CDR3 length: 17 residues. In nucleotides, the CDR3 is TGTGCCAGCAGCCAAGGTAGCCAGGGGGGCGAGAACACTGAAGCTTTCTTT. Its protein product is CASSQGSQGGENTEAFF.

V and J are TRBV6-6 and TRBJ1-2; TRBD1 matches at 7 bases. V shed 0 bases and J 4 bases; nucleotides not matched to a gene: 2. The CDR3 runs 14 residues. Germline V lookup: CDR1 MNHNY, CDR2 SVGAGI (reference sequence). The CDR3 is CASSYSGTVYGYTF. In DNA form, the CDR3 reads TGTGCCAGCAGTTACTCGGGGACAGTCTATGGCTACACCTTC.

The chain recombines TRBV19 with TRBJ1-1; D unresolved. This CDR3 contains 15 residues. Germline values: CDR1 LNHDA, CDR2 SQIVND (reference sequence). Between the trimmed V and J ends, which lost 7 bases and 1 base, there was a span of 16 bases. The CDR3 here is CASIKNPTGNTEAFF. As DNA, the CDR3 is TGTGCCAGTATTAAAAACCCGACGGGGAACACTGAAGCTTTCTTT.

The gene calls are TRBV27 and TRBJ2-2, with a possible D match to TRBD1 (6 bases). The CDR3 runs 13 residues. CDR1 and CDR2 (germline): MNHEY, SMNVEV (reference sequence). V was cut by 3 bases and J by 6 bases, with 8 bases left in between. This chain's CDR3 is CASSFSGAGELFF. CDR3 DNA: TGTGCCAGCAGTTTTTCAGGGGCCGGGGAGCTGTTTTTT.

The chain couples TRBV6-1 to TRBJ2-3; D may be TRBD1 (6 bases). V dropped 3 bases and J dropped 3 bases, with 16 bases sitting between them. The germline gives CDR1 MNHNS, CDR2 SASEGT. This CDR3 has 16 amino acids. The CDR3 nucleotides are TGTGCCAGCAGTGACTACGCGAAAGGGGGTACAGATACGCAGTATTTT. It codes for CASSDYAKGGTDTQYF.